Each of the 2 T cell receptor beta chains below was sequenced from the same sample in a study of beta chain features in type 1 diabetes. Expressed TCRB transcripts were sequenced, since all the RNA that had been isolated was reverse transcribed. TCRdb's copy holds only in-frame clones and misses some; the assay was immunoSEQ multiplex PCR. The sample shows about 99,000 clones, 25% to 30% of them seen only once. Overall study results and limits: All four CD4+ subsets of Type 1 diabetes patients contained TCRB CDR3s that were moderately but significantly shorter.

No antigen has been identified for these receptors. Material: central memory CD4+ T cells from blood. Source of these receptors: a woman under 30 with type 1 diabetes.

The chain links TRBV30 to TRBJ1-1, with D perhaps matching TRBD1 (6 bases). From germline, CDR1 is GTSNPN and CDR2 SVGIG (reference sequence). Trimming removed 6 bases from V and 3 bases from J, with 17 bases in between. The CDR3 loop spans 14 amino acids. CDR3 region: CACTPGGRDTEAFF. The CDR3 DNA is TGTGCCTGCACCCCGGGGGGCAGGGACACTGAAGCTTTCTTT.

V is TRBV10-3 and J is TRBJ2-5; TRBD2 aligns across 9 bases. CDR3 length: 16 amino acids. CDR1 and CDR2 (germline): ENHRY, SYGVKD. V shed 3 bases and J 1 base; nucleotides not matched to a gene: 6. CDR3 DNA: TGTGCCATCAGTGATGGGAGTAGCGGGAGCCAAGAGACCCAGTACTTC. Translating gives CAISDGSSGSQETQYF.